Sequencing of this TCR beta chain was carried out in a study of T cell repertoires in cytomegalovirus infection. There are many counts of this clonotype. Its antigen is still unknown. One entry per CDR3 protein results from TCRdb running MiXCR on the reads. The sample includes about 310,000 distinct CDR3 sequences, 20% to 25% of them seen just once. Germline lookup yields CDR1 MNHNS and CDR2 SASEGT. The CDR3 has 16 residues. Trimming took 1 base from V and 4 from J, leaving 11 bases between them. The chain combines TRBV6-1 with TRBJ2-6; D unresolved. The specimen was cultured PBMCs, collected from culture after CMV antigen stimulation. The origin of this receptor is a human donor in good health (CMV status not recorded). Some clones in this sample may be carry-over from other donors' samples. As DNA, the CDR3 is TGTGCCAGCAGTGAAGGAGATGGGTCCGGGGCCAACGTCCTGACTTTC. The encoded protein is CASSEGDGSGANVLTF.